This T cell receptor (beta chain) was captured by sequencing in a study of blood T cells in healthy people across ages (dated by TCRdb to 2014 to 2015). About the study as a whole: In model experiments, template switching captured about one uniquely barcoded TCR beta cDNA molecule for every two T cells. Donors were grouped into four age groups: young (average roughly 16 years), middle-aged (over 35), aged (approximately 67) and long-lived (approximately 81). Two additional independent replicas of 1 million unique cDNA reads from the same blood draw were analyzed for two donors (one aged 18 to 30 and one aged 80 or older). Donors of different ages were randomly distributed across sequencing lanes to avoid experimental bias. The study measured age-related changes in TCR beta repertoire diversity using deep sequencing normalized with unique cDNA molecular identifiers. Study-level results and caveats: Because donor CMV infection status was unknown, age-related changes in expanded clonotypes were potentially confounded. Estimates of total diversity based on one million sequenced T cells were regarded as lower bounds and as underestimates. Observed TCR beta diversity per million T cells fell roughly linearly with age, and a significant reduction was already apparent by age around 40. Because profiling used bulk unsorted PBMCs, naive and antigen-experienced compartments could not be compared conclusively. Compared with the aged group, the long-lived group had more naive CD4+ T cells, fewer expanded clones and increased TCR diversity, suggesting age selection. Observed TCR beta diversity correlated strongly with the percentage of naive T cells measured by flow cytometry.

Libraries came from 5' RACE. A second PCR of about 6 to 12 cycles was run with a J-beta primer mix and a sample-barcoded 5' primer. A unique molecular identifier was introduced onto each TCR beta cDNA molecule by a template-switch 5' adaptor carrying 12 random nucleotides. Each sample yielded at least 3 million CDR3-containing paired-end reads. First-strand cDNA was synthesized from all RNA with the Mint cDNA synthesis kit, primed by a TRBC-specific oligonucleotide. Following uracil-DNA glycosylase treatment, all cDNA underwent a first 18-cycle PCR with the universal primers M1SS and BC2_uni_R. Turning to the authors' computational methods: For normalization, 1 million high-quality reads were randomly selected from each sample, with every read carrying a distinct molecular identifier. Reads sharing molecular identifiers were discarded rather than binned into consensus sequences. MiTCR, set to a Q25 quality threshold and the strictest error-elimination algorithm, was used for CDR3 identification, clonotype clustering and error correction. Lower-bound total TCR beta diversity was estimated with a nonparametric unseen species model using Euler transformation. The raw public reads went through TCRdb reprocessing: fastp at Q25, MiXCR clone calling, in-frame beta chains kept. CDR3 protein sequences are deduplicated, and each keeps its most common genes and DNA. These V and J calls originate from TCRdb's pipeline instead of the authors' own analysis. In all, the sample holds around 1,800,000 distinct CDR3 sequences, and about 39% of those were seen once. The biggest ten clones account for more than 20% of the sample.

The donors were some 36 Caucasian individuals from Russia, aged 6 to 90 years, who were systemically healthy. Around 10 milliliters of peripheral blood were collected from each donor into EDTA-treated Vacutainer tubes. Ficoll-Paque density-gradient centrifugation was used to isolate PBMCs, with at least 7 million per sample. Trizol reagent was used to extract total RNA from PBMCs, with at least 6 micrograms per sample. For every donor, flow cytometry on a PBMC aliquot measured the percentage of naive CD45RAhigh/CD27high T cells. To note about this clonotype: This receptor's antigen is unknown. A read error is possible here, since a much larger clone lies one base away.

The sequence was collected from a human donor in good health. The source material was blood.

The DNA sequence is given as TGCAGCGCCCATATCTCTAGGGCCAACGTCCTGACTTTC. It encodes CSAHISRANVLTF. The rearranged chain carries TRBV29-1 and TRBJ2-6, with no confidently assigned D gene. The CDR3, from cysteine to phenylalanine, totals 13 residues. The DNA shown is the 39-base CDR3, in frame from base 1. The germline V gene sets CDR1 to SQVTM and CDR2 to ANQGSEA.